These 31 T cell receptor beta chains were sequenced from one sample in a study of blood T cell repertoires in COVID-19. The repertoire was sequenced with immunoSEQ multiplex PCR; TCRdb's copy has only in-frame clones and lacks some. The table shows roughly 190,000 clones, with about nine tenths occurring only once. The source material was peripheral blood. Every receptor here comes from a man aged 65 to 79 with acute or convalescent COVID-19.

The chain carries TRBV5-4 and TRBJ2-3; D is ambiguous. CDR3 length equals 15 residues. Germline V gene lookup returns CDR1 SGHNT and CDR2 YYREEE (reference sequence). Trimming took 0 bases from V and 2 from J, leaving 10 bases between them. The CDR3, as DNA: TGTGCCAGCAGCTTGGCAGTATATACCACAGATACGCAGTATTTT. Amino acids: CASSLAVYTTDTQYF.

In this sample, this clone turned up once. This rearrangement joins TRBV7-8 to TRBJ2-7, with a weak D call TRBD2 (6 bases). Germline CDR1 reads SGHVS; CDR2 reads FQNEAQ. V was cut by 1 base and J by 7 bases, with 14 bases left in between. There are 14 residues in the CDR3. The chain's CDR3 is CASSLVTGVMEQYF. CDR3 nucleotide sequence: TGTGCCAGCAGCTTAGTTACGGGAGTGATGGAGCAGTACTTC. Supplemented by reference TRBV7-8 and TRBJ2-7, the full variable domain reads GAGVSQSPRYKVAKRGQDVALRCDPISGHVSLFWYQQALGQGPEFLTYFQNEAQLDKSGLPSDRFFAERPEGSVSTLKIQRTQQEDSAVYLCASSLVTGVMEQYFGPGTRLTVT.

The chain recombines TRBV18 with TRBJ2-5; the D gene is possibly TRBD2 (6 bases). The germline V gene has CDR1 KGHSH and CDR2 LQKENI. V lost 6 bases, J lost 0 bases, and 8 bases lay in between. The CDR3 is 13 residues long. The CDR3 DNA is TGTGCCAGCTCTGCGGGGTACCAAGAGACCCAGTACTTC. Protein: CASSAGYQETQYF.

This chain uses TRBV7-3 with TRBJ2-7, with 8 bases that match TRBD1. J gave up 6 bases and V 5 bases, and 6 bases lay outside the gene matches. Germline values: CDR1 SGHTA, CDR2 FQGTGA. The CDR3 is made up of 13 amino acids. This CDR3 is CASSADRVGEQYF. Written as DNA, the CDR3 is TGTGCCAGCAGCGCGGACAGGGTGGGCGAGCAGTACTTC.

This clone was detected only once. The chain combines TRBV4-1 with TRBJ1-6; 7 nucleotides align to TRBD1. V lost 0 bases, J lost 0 bases, and 2 bases stayed unmatched. This CDR3 is built from 17 residues. The germline V gene has CDR1 MGHRA and CDR2 YSYEKL. CDR3 region: CASSQEGTVSYNSPLHF. In DNA, the CDR3 is TGCGCCAGCAGCCAAGAGGGGACAGTCTCCTATAATTCACCCCTCCACTTT.

The chain couples TRBV7-2 to TRBJ1-6, with TRBD1 matching 9 bases. With V trimmed by 1 base and J by 5 bases, 0 bases remained unmatched. CDR3 length: 15 residues. Germline V gives CDR1 SGHTA, CDR2 FQGNSA. The CDR3 DNA reads TGTGCCAGCAGCTTAGGGGACAGGGATAATTCACCCCTCCACTTT. This encodes CASSLGDRDNSPLHF.

The CDR3 region is CASSPDRLYEQYF. CDR3 nucleotide sequence: TGTGCCAGCAGCCCGGACAGGCTCTACGAGCAGTACTTC. This rearrangement joins TRBV5-6 to TRBJ2-7; TRBD1 matches 7 bases. The CDR3 is 13 residues long. Losses at the gene ends were 4 bases for V and 3 bases for J; bases not matched to a gene: 4. Germline-derived CDR1 and CDR2 are SGHDT and YYEEEE.

This clone is a singleton in its sample. The chain has TRBV6-5 and TRBJ2-5, with TRBD2 as a possible D gene (5 bases). Deletions cut 10 bases from V and 3 bases from J, with 12 bases between. The CDR3 is 12 amino acids. Germline V CDR1 and CDR2: MNHEY, SVGAGI. CDR3 coding DNA: TGTGCCATCCGGACTGATAAAGAGACCCAGTACTTC. Translated, it gives CAIRTDKETQYF.

This clone appeared a few times. The genes are TRBV4-1 and TRBJ2-5; TRBD2 matches 8 bases. The V and J ends lost 4 bases and 5 bases, in that order; junction bases with no gene match: 9. The germline V gene encodes CDR1 MGHRA and CDR2 YSYEKL. The CDR3 consists of 15 residues. The CDR3 DNA follows: TGCGCCAGCAGCCCCACTAGCGGTGCCCCGGAGACCCAGTACTTC. Amino acids: CASSPTSGAPETQYF.

The genes are TRBV3-1 (or the pseudogene TRBV3-2) and TRBJ1-1; possibly TRBD1 for D (6 bases). The CDR3 is 14 residues long. The germline gives CDR1 LGHDT, CDR2 YNNKEL (reference sequence). V lost 6 bases to trimming and J lost 4 bases, with 15 bases between them. The CDR3 is CASRRQARATEAFF. CDR3 coding DNA: TGTGCCAGCAGACGACAGGCTAGGGCCACTGAAGCTTTCTTT.

This chain joins TRBV7-9 and TRBJ2-3; a possible D gene is TRBD1 (6 bases). The CDR3 totals 14 residues. Trimming stripped 1 base from V and 6 bases from J, with 11 bases between. Germline lookup yields CDR1 SEHNR and CDR2 FQNEAQ (reference sequence). Here the CDR3 DNA reads TGTGCCAGCAGCTTAGATATGGGGGCGGATACGCAGTATTTT. This sequence encodes CASSLDMGADTQYF.

J is TRBJ2-7 and V is TRBV5-5; no firm D call. The ends were cut back, 0 bases at V and 6 bases at J, with 7 bases in the middle. CDR1 is SGHKS, CDR2 YYEKEE, per germline (reference sequence). This CDR3 comprises 12 residues. In nucleotides, the CDR3 is TGTGCCAGCAGCTTGGTGGAGCGCGAGCAGTACTTC. It yields the protein CASSLVEREQYF.

The rearrangement joins TRBV2 to TRBJ1-6, with TRBD1 as a possible D gene (5 bases). The CDR3 loop spans 13 amino acids. V dropped 4 bases and J dropped 14 bases, with 15 bases sitting between them. Germline loops: CDR1 SNHLY, CDR2 FYNNEI. The CDR3: CASSGYPGQTLHF. Written as DNA, the CDR3 is TGTGCCAGCAGTGGATACCCTGGACAAACCCTCCACTTT.

With respect to this clone: Other DNA sequences of this sample code for an identical CDR3. V and J are TRBV5-6 and TRBJ1-2; a possible D gene is TRBD1 (6 bases). V shed 3 bases and J shed 5 bases, with 11 bases lying between them. Germline V lookup: CDR1 SGHDT, CDR2 YYEEEE. The CDR3 is 13 residues long. In DNA, the CDR3 is TGTGCCAGCAGCTCGGACAGACTGTATGGCTACACCTTC. This encodes CASSSDRLYGYTF.

The CDR3 spells CASSSLAGGADTQYF. DNA of the CDR3: TGTGCCAGCAGCTCCCTAGCGGGGGGAGCAGATACGCAGTATTTT. This chain connects TRBV9 to TRBJ2-3; 11 positions match TRBD2. Germline CDR1 and CDR2: SGDLS and YYNGEE. There are 15 residues in the CDR3. The junction had 5 bases not matched to a gene; V was cut back by 4 bases and J by 4 bases. Full variable domain (missing parts from reference TRBV9 and TRBJ2-3): DSGVTQTPKHLITATGQRVTLRCSPRSGDLSVYWYQQSLDQGLQFLIQYYNGEERAKGNILERFSAQQFPDLHSELNLSSLELGDSALYFCASSSLAGGADTQYFGPGTRLTVL.

This chain uses TRBV7-8 with TRBJ2-7; 8 bases are a match to TRBD2. CDR1 and CDR2 from the germline V gene are SGHVS and FQNEAQ. With 5 bases clipped from V and 7 bases from J, the junction kept 13 bases outside the gene matches. This CDR3 contains 15 residues. The CDR3 reads CASSPGGGWSVEQYF. CDR3 bases: TGTGCCAGCAGCCCCGGGGGGGGCTGGAGTGTGGAGCAGTACTTC.

This rearrangement joins TRBV21-1 to TRBJ1-4; the DNA was not used to check the table's D call, TRBD1. TRBV21-1 is assigned pseudogene status. CDR3 length equals 15 residues. The CDR3 bases are TGTGCCAGCACAGTATCCCAGGCGACTAATGAAAAACTGTTTTTT. This translates into CASTVSQATNEKLFF.

The genes are TRBV28 and TRBJ1-5; D remains unclear. CDR1 and CDR2 (germline): MDHEN, SYDVKM. The ends were cut back, 1 base at V and 0 bases at J, with 10 bases in the middle. This CDR3 comprises 16 residues. CDR3 amino acids: CASSLFREGSNQPQHF. CDR3 in DNA: TGTGCCAGCAGTTTATTTAGGGAGGGTAGCAATCAGCCCCAGCATTTT.

This sequence joins TRBV18 and TRBJ1-2; 7 bases map to TRBD1. The trim removed 3 bases at V and 6 bases at J, leaving 7 bases unmatched. The V gene's germline CDR1 is KGHSH and CDR2 LQKENI. The CDR3 is made up of 14 amino acids. The DNA for the CDR3 is TGTGCCAGCTCACCCGGGACAGCAAGGGATGGCTACACCTTC. Translated, it gives CASSPGTARDGYTF.

The CDR3 sequence: CASSRIGQGANQPQHF. The DNA for the CDR3 is TGTGCCAGTAGTCGAATAGGACAGGGGGCTAATCAGCCCCAGCATTTT. The rearrangement links TRBV19 to TRBJ1-5; TRBD1 agrees at 11 bases. The CDR3 consists of 16 residues. Germline CDR1 LNHDA, CDR2 SQIVND (reference sequence). Unmatched junction bases numbered 7, after V lost 5 bases and J lost 4 bases.

The chain has TRBV7-9 and TRBJ1-4; the match to TRBD1 covers 11 bases. The CDR3 spans 15 residues. V was pared by 5 bases and J by 5 bases, with 4 bases of the junction left unmatched. Germline CDR1 SEHNR, CDR2 FQNEAQ (reference sequence). This chain's CDR3 is CASSRGTGGNEKLFF. CDR3 nucleotides: TGTGCCAGCAGCCGTGGGACAGGGGGGAATGAAAAACTGTTTTTT.

V and J are TRBV7-9 and TRBJ1-5, with TRBD1 identical over 9 bases. The germline V gene has CDR1 SEHNR and CDR2 FQNEAQ (reference sequence). The CDR3 covers 13 residues. V trimming: 5 bases; J trimming: 7 bases; junction bases outside the gene matches: 3. This CDR3 reads CASSRTGDQPQHF. In DNA, the CDR3 is TGTGCCAGCAGCCGGACAGGGGACCAGCCCCAGCATTTT.

The gene calls are TRBV6-6 and TRBJ2-5, with D hard to call. Germline V gene data show CDR1 as MNHNY and CDR2 as SVGAGI (reference sequence). CDR3 length: 15 amino acids. The V and J ends lost 2 bases and 1 base respectively, with 11 bases between them. The CDR3 region has the DNA TGTGCCAGCAGTTACCCCCTACGCGGCCAAGAGACCCAGTACTTC. Translation gives CASSYPLRGQETQYF.

The chain is built from TRBV5-1 and TRBJ2-5, with 10 bases that match TRBD2. Losses at the gene ends were 4 bases for V and 5 bases for J; bases not matched to a gene: 8. Germline lookup yields CDR1 SGHRS and CDR2 YFSETQ. This CDR3 is 15 amino acids long. This CDR3 is CASSPDLAGEETQYF. CDR3 DNA: TGCGCCAGCAGCCCCGACCTAGCGGGGGAGGAGACCCAGTACTTC.

The chain has TRBV6-1 and TRBJ2-1; TRBD2 matches at 10 bases. Germline V gene data show CDR1 as MNHNS and CDR2 as SASEGT. The CDR3 length is 16 residues. The J segment lost 8 bases and the V segment lost 1 base, leaving 8 bases of the junction unmatched. The CDR3 protein is CASSEDSGSGGYEQFF. The CDR3 DNA reads TGTGCCAGCAGTGAAGATAGTGGTAGCGGGGGGTATGAGCAGTTCTTC.

The rearrangement joins TRBV12-3 or TRBV12-4 to TRBJ1-1; D remains unclear. The V gene lost 2 bases and the J gene lost 5 bases, with 9 bases spanning the gap. The CDR3 sequence is 13 residues long. The CDR3 bases are TGTGCCAGCAGTTTAATCGGAGTGACTGAAGCTTTCTTT. This gives the protein CASSLIGVTEAFF.

The V call is TRBV12-3 or TRBV12-4, the J call TRBJ1-2, with 7 bases identical to TRBD1. V dropped 2 bases and J dropped 4; count of bases not matched to a gene: 1. The CDR3 sequence is 13 residues long. CDR3 nucleotide sequence: TGTGCCAGCAGTTTATCAGGGGGCTATGGCTACACCTTC. It specifies CASSLSGGYGYTF.

This chain uses TRBV6-5 with TRBJ1-2; a possible D gene is TRBD1 (5 bases). The CDR3 consists of 14 residues. V was clipped by 4 bases and J by 4 bases, with 13 bases between them. Germline lookup yields CDR1 MNHEY and CDR2 SVGAGI. The CDR3 DNA reads as TGTGCCAGCAGTTCCCACAGGAGATCCTATGGCTACACCTTC. Its protein product is CASSSHRRSYGYTF.

This clone has just one count. The rearrangement uses TRBV6-4 and TRBJ2-3; 11 bases are a match to TRBD1. This CDR3 spans 15 amino acids. Germline V gene data show CDR1 as MRHNA and CDR2 as SNTAGT. V lost 5 bases to trimming and J lost 8 bases; unmatched junction nucleotides: 9. The CDR3, as DNA: TGTGCCAGCAGTTCCGGGACAGGGGGTTTGTCTACGCAGTATTTT. Its translation is CASSSGTGGLSTQYF.

This clone has more than one count but fewer than ten. The chain recombines TRBV3-1 (or the pseudogene TRBV3-2) with TRBJ2-2, with D possibly matching TRBD2 (6 bases). The V end lost 4 bases, the J end lost 6 bases, and 12 bases lay between the germline ends. CDR1 LGHDT and CDR2 YNNKEL come from the germline V gene (reference sequence). CDR3 length equals 14 residues. CDR3: CASSPRTISGELFF. In nucleotides, the CDR3 is TGTGCCAGCAGCCCCCGGACTATTTCCGGGGAGCTGTTTTTT.

This clone has only a few counts. This chain joins TRBV5-1 and TRBJ1-1, with TRBD1 as a possible D gene (5 bases). Germline V gene sequence: CDR1 SGHRS, CDR2 YFSETQ. The CDR3 is 14 amino acids. Between the trimmed V and J ends, which lost 2 bases and 1 base, there was a span of 9 bases. The CDR3 here is CASSFQTENTEAFF. CDR3 nucleotide sequence: TGCGCCAGCAGCTTCCAGACAGAGAACACTGAAGCTTTCTTT.